The following is a T cell receptor (beta chain) sequence with its context. Its antigen is not known. At one boundary the junction diverges from the germline segment, which might be a read error. This sample was included in a study of shared clonotypes between healthy human individuals. The CDR3 length is 17 residues. Germline loops: CDR1 SSHAT, CDR2 FNYEAQ (reference sequence). Overall study results and limits: The donor pool, a small one, limited the genetic and exposure-history diversity represented.

In replicate PCRs of sorted subsets, roughly 200 ng DNA, roughly 27,000 T cell genomes, was used. Only in-frame clones appear in the TCRdb table, and some are missing; sequencing was by immunoSEQ multiplex PCR. Here the sample spans millions of clones, over 85% being singletons. This receptor was obtained from a man aged 18-30 years in good health. The material sequenced was naive CD4+ T cells sorted from blood. Indicated subset: CD45RA+ positively selected. The chain combines TRBV7-7 with TRBJ2-5; possibly TRBD1 for D (5 bases). The CDR3 coding sequence is TGTGCTAGCAGCTTAGGGGCCTACCCTCTGCGTCAAGAGACCCAGTACTTC. Translating gives CASSLGAYPLRQETQYF.